The rows below give T cell receptor beta chains drawn from one sample of a study of CD8 T cells in Susac syndrome. Each CDR3 protein gets one entry after TCRdb re-called the immunoSEQ multiplex PCR reads with MiXCR. The sample contains approximately 200,000 distinct CDR3 sequences, roughly 96% of which appear only once. The specimen sequenced was CD4+ T cells from PBMCs. All receptors come from a human donor with multiple sclerosis. CDR3s include the opening cysteine and the closing phenylalanine or tryptophan. Clone size is given for some rows only: seen once, a few or many times, or a class if the clone is expanded.

j_call clone_size v_call cdr3_aa
TRBJ2-1 . TRBV4-2 CASSQEIGLAGGRNEQFF
TRBJ2-1 . TRBV2 CASSEQGSGYNEQFF
TRBJ2-5 . TRBV18 CASSPSAQGETQYF
TRBJ2-5 . TRBV3-1 CASSQSGTGETQYF
TRBJ1-2 . TRBV4-1 CASSPYVGANYGYTF
TRBJ2-5 . TRBV19 CASSIGYYSFYF
TRBJ2-1 . TRBV2 CASIYYNEQFF
TRBJ1-6 . TRBV19 CASSRGLDSPLHF
TRBJ1-1 once TRBV18 CASSPQTGVETEAFF
TRBJ2-7 once TRBV29-1 CSVDSWRNSGEQYF